The clone carrying this T cell receptor beta chain has ten or more counts. One entry per CDR3 protein results from TCRdb running MiXCR on the RT-PCR reads. The sample has a few hundred thousand distinct CDR3 sequences; 12% are singletons. The V end was cut by 6 bases, the J end by 7 bases, with 8 bases between. The CDR3 runs to 11 residues. This sample is drawn from a study of response to subunit inactivated influenza vaccine. V gene TRBV12-3 or TRBV12-4 combines with J gene TRBJ2-3; D possibly corresponds to TRBD2 (5 bases). The sample consisted of non-naive T cells sorted from PBMCs, taken around 15 days before vaccination. The receptor comes from a man aged 45 to 65 who received an inactivated influenza vaccine. CDR3 in DNA: TGTGCCAGCAGCCTCGGGAATACGCAGTATTTT. Translated, it gives CASSLGNTQYF.